The sequence of this T cell receptor (beta chain) was determined in a study of blood T cell repertoires in COVID-19. Study in general: Samples representing acute and convalescent COVID-19 were sourced from the United States, Italy and Spain. The analysed material was cDNA or gDNA that came from T cells, B-cell-depleted T cells, or PBMCs.

V lost 0 bases, J lost 8 bases, and 6 bases stayed unmatched. The CDR3 is 16 amino acids. In germline, CDR1 is SGHRS, CDR2 YFSETQ. As processed by the authors: Reference gene primer amplification in the assay estimated nucleated cell counts. The data were produced by immunoSEQ multiplex PCR, yet TCRdb's version contains in-frame clones alone and is incomplete. That table furnishes V, J and clone size, whereas the DNA furnished D and trimming. The sample includes 150,000 to 200,000 clones, roughly 80% of them seen just once. The TCR comes from a man aged 45-65 years who had recovered from COVID-19. The chain carries TRBV5-1 and TRBJ2-2, with 11 bases matching TRBD1. Sequencing was performed on peripheral blood. CDR3 sequence reads: CASSLDGQGASGELFF. In DNA, the CDR3 is TGCGCCAGCAGCTTGGATGGACAGGGGGCTTCAGGGGAGCTGTTTTTT. The entire variable domain, with the rest obtained from reference TRBV5-1 and TRBJ2-2, is as follows: KAGVTQTPRYLIKTRGQQVTLSCSPISGHRSVSWYQQTPGQGLQFLFEYFSETQRNKGNFPGRFSGRQFSNSRSEMNVSTLELGDSALYLCASSLDGQGASGELFFGEGSRLTVL.